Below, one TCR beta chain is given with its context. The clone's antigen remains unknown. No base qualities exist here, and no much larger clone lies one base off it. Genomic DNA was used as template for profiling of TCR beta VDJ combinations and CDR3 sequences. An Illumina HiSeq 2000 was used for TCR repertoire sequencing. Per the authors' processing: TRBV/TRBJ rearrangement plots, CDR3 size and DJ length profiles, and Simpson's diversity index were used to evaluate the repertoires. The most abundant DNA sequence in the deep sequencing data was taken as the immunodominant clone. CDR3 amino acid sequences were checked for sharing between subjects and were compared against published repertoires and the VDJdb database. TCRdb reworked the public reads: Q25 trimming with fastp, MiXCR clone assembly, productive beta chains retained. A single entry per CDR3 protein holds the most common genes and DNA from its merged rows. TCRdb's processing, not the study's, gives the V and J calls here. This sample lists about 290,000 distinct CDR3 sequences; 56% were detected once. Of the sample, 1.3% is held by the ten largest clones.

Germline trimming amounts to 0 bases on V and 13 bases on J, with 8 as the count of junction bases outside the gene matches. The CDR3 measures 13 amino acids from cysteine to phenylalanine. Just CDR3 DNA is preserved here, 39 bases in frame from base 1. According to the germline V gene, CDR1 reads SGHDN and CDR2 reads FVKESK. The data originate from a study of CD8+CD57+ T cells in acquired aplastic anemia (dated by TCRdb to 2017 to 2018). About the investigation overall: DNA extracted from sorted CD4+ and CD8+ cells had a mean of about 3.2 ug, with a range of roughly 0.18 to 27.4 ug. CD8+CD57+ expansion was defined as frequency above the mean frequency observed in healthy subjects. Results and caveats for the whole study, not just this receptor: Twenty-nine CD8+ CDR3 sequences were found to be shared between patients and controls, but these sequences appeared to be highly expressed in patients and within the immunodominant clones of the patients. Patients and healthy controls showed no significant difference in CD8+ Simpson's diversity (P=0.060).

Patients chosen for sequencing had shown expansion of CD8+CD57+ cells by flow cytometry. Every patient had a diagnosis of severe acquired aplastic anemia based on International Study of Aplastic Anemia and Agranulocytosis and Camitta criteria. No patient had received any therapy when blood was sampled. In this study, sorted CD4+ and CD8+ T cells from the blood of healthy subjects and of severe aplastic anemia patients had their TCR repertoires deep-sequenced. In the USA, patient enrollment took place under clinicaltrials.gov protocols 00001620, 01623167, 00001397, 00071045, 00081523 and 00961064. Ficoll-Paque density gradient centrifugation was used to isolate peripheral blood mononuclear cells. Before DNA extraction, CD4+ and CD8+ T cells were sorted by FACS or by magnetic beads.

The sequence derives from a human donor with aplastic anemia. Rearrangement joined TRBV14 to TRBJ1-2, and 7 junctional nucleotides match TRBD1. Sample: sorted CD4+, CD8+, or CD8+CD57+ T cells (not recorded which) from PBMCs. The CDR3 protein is CASSQERGQPSTF. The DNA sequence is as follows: TGTGCCAGCAGCCAAGAGAGGGGACAGCCGTCCACCTTC.